These 7 T cell receptor beta chains were sequenced from one sample in a study of spatial heterogeneity in lung cancer. Time point denoted: sample taken at primary tumor resection. Unsorted tumor, nontumor lung tissue or cryopreserved PBMC supplied the whole RNA. TCRdb re-analysed the 5' RACE reads in MiXCR, keeping a single row per CDR3 protein. The sample holds about 40,000 distinct CDR3 sequences, 5.2% seen once. The specimen was PBMCs, collected at surgery. All receptors derive from a female donor with early-stage non-small cell lung cancer.

Only a few counts were recorded for this clonotype. The chain combines TRBV23-1 with TRBJ1-5; D gene ambiguous. TRBV23-1 is marked as an open reading frame, function uncertain. The CDR3 extends over 16 amino acids. Trimming removed 2 bases from V and 3 bases from J, with 14 bases in between. This CDR3 reads CASSQEEALFNQPQHF. The CDR3, as DNA: TGCGCCAGCAGTCAAGAAGAAGCGTTATTCAATCAGCCCCAGCATTTT.

V usage is TRBV6-5 and J usage is TRBJ2-7, with 9 bases matching TRBD2. V shed 0 bases and J 4 bases; nucleotides not matched to a gene: 4. The V gene's germline CDR1 is MNHEY and CDR2 SVGAGI. This CDR3 has 15 residues. The CDR3 sequence is CASSYSGSGGYEQYF. The DNA of the CDR3 is TGTGCCAGCAGTTACTCGGGTAGCGGGGGATACGAGCAGTACTTC.

The chain employs TRBV3-1 and TRBJ1-2; possible D gene TRBD1, 5 bases. In germline, CDR1 is LGHDT, CDR2 YNNKEL (reference sequence). CDR3 length: 15 amino acids. Trimming cost V 4 bases and J 4 bases, with 16 bases left between them. The CDR3 nucleotides are TGTGCCAGCAGCCTCCGTCCAGGGCGTGGCTATGGCTACACCTTC. This sequence encodes CASSLRPGRGYGYTF.

This clonotype has ten or more counts. The chain has TRBV6-1 and TRBJ2-7; D may be TRBD2 (5 bases). The germline CDR1 and CDR2 sequences are MNHNS and SASEGT. This CDR3 spans 14 amino acids. V was cut by 1 base and J by 5 bases, with 12 bases left in between. CDR3 protein: CASSEEGFGNEQYF. The CDR3 DNA reads as TGTGCCAGCAGTGAAGAGGGTTTCGGGAACGAGCAGTACTTC.

This clonotype was counted ten times or more. The J gene is TRBJ1-1, the V gene TRBV20-1; D is unclear. Trimming removed 6 bases from V and 4 bases from J, with 12 bases in between. The CDR3 consists of 12 residues. Germline-derived CDR1 and CDR2 are DFQATT and SNEGSKA (reference sequence). CDR3 sequence reads: CSANRGSTEAFF. The CDR3 DNA follows: TGCAGTGCGAACAGAGGATCCACTGAAGCTTTCTTT.

This clonotype showed up many times. The V call is TRBV28, the J call TRBJ1-2, with D perhaps matching TRBD1 (5 bases). The CDR3 is 13 residues long. Trimming left V 6 bases short and J 8 bases short, with 16 bases between. Looked up from germline, CDR1 is MDHEN and CDR2 is SYDVKM. The CDR3 bases are TGTGCCAGCAGCCCGGGACTTCTGGCGGGCTACACCTTC. Translating gives CASSPGLLAGYTF.

The chain couples TRBV11-2 to TRBJ1-1, with unresolved D. Looked up from germline, CDR1 is SGHAT and CDR2 is FQNNGV. The CDR3 is made up of 12 amino acids. V lost 6 bases and J lost 5, with 10 bases in between. CDR3 DNA: TGTGCCAGCAGTAGAGGGAGGACTGAAGCTTTCTTT. This sequence encodes CASSRGRTEAFF.